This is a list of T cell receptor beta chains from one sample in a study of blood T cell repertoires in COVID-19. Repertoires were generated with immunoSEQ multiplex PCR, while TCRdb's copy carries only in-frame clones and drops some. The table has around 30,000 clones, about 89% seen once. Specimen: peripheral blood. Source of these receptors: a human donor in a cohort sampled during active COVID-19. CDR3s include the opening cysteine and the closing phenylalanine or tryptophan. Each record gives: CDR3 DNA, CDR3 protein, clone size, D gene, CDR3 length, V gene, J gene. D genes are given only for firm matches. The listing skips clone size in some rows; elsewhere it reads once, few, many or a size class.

CDR3 DNA: TGTGCCAGCTCCCCCACTCATACGATTGGCTACACCTTC
CDR3 protein: CASSPTHTIGYTF
clone size: -
D gene: -
CDR3 length: 13
V gene: TRBV18
J gene: TRBJ1-2

CDR3 DNA: TGTGCCATCAGCCCTACTTGGAGGGATGGCTACACCTTC
CDR3 protein: CAISPTWRDGYTF
clone size: -
D gene: -
CDR3 length: 13
V gene: TRBV10-3
J gene: TRBJ1-2

CDR3 DNA: TGTGCCGTCTCCGGGTCGATGTACACTGAAGCTTTCTTT
CDR3 protein: CAVSGSMYTEAFF
clone size: once
D gene: -
CDR3 length: 13
V gene: TRBV24-1
J gene: TRBJ1-1

CDR3 DNA: TGCAGCGTGGGGACAGGGGAGGACACCGGGGAGCTGTTTTTT
CDR3 protein: CSVGTGEDTGELFF
clone size: -
D gene: TRBD1
CDR3 length: 14
V gene: TRBV29-1
J gene: TRBJ2-2

CDR3 DNA: TGTGCCAGCAGTAACAGATGGTCAACCGGGGAGCTGTTTTTT
CDR3 protein: CASSNRWSTGELFF
clone size: few
D gene: -
CDR3 length: 14
V gene: TRBV11-3
J gene: TRBJ2-2

CDR3 DNA: TGTGCCAGCAGTCTACTGGTTGACTATGGCTACACCTTC
CDR3 protein: CASSLLVDYGYTF
clone size: once
D gene: -
CDR3 length: 13
V gene: TRBV2
J gene: TRBJ1-2

CDR3 DNA: TGTGCCAGTAGTATGGCGGCAGGGGCTGGAAACACCATATATTTT
CDR3 protein: CASSMAAGAGNTIYF
clone size: -
D gene: -
CDR3 length: 15
V gene: TRBV19
J gene: TRBJ1-3

CDR3 DNA: TGTGCCAGTAGTGAGGGACAGCAGAACACTGAAGCTTTCTTT
CDR3 protein: CASSEGQQNTEAFF
clone size: -
D gene: TRBD1
CDR3 length: 14
V gene: TRBV19
J gene: TRBJ1-1

CDR3 DNA: TGTGCCAGCAGTTCTCCGGGACTACAATACAATGAGCAGTTCTTC
CDR3 protein: CASSSPGLQYNEQFF
clone size: -
D gene: TRBD2
CDR3 length: 15
V gene: TRBV28
J gene: TRBJ2-1

CDR3 DNA: TGCAGCGTTGAATCGGCGGGGGGCCCAGATACGCAGTATTTT
CDR3 protein: CSVESAGGPDTQYF
clone size: -
D gene: TRBD2
CDR3 length: 14
V gene: TRBV29-1
J gene: TRBJ2-3

CDR3 DNA: TGTGCCAGCAGTCCCGCCTACAATGAGCAGTTCTTC
CDR3 protein: CASSPAYNEQFF
clone size: once
D gene: -
CDR3 length: 12
V gene: TRBV2
J gene: TRBJ2-1

CDR3 DNA: TGTGCCAGCAGCTCCGGGGGGGGCTTATATCAGCCCCAGCATTTT
CDR3 protein: CASSSGGGLYQPQHF
clone size: -
D gene: -
CDR3 length: 15
V gene: TRBV7-2
J gene: TRBJ1-5

CDR3 DNA: TGTGCCAGCAGAACAGGGGACCGAAACACCATATATTTT
CDR3 protein: CASRTGDRNTIYF
clone size: -
D gene: TRBD1
CDR3 length: 13
V gene: TRBV6-5
J gene: TRBJ1-3

CDR3 DNA: TGTGCCAGCGGGCGGGTCTTCACAGATACGCAGTATTTT
CDR3 protein: CASGRVFTDTQYF
clone size: few
D gene: -
CDR3 length: 13
V gene: TRBV2
J gene: TRBJ2-3

CDR3 DNA: TGTGCCAGCGGGGACCGGGGGGACACTGAAGCTTTCTTT
CDR3 protein: CASGDRGDTEAFF
clone size: -
D gene: -
CDR3 length: 13
V gene: TRBV27
J gene: TRBJ1-1

CDR3 DNA: TGTGCCAGCAGCTTGGTCTCATCCGAGGGCTACACCTTC
CDR3 protein: CASSLVSSEGYTF
clone size: -
D gene: -
CDR3 length: 13
V gene: TRBV5-6
J gene: TRBJ1-2

CDR3 DNA: TGTGCCAGCCGCTCGGGGGGAGGATCTGGGGCCAACGTCCTGACTTTC
CDR3 protein: CASRSGGGSGANVLTF
clone size: -
D gene: TRBD2
CDR3 length: 16
V gene: TRBV7-9
J gene: TRBJ2-6

CDR3 DNA: TGCGCCAGCAGCTTGGCGGTGGGCTTCGAATCACCCCTCCACTTT
CDR3 protein: CASSLAVGFESPLHF
clone size: few
D gene: -
CDR3 length: 15
V gene: TRBV5-1
J gene: TRBJ1-6

CDR3 DNA: TGCAGCCTCGGACAGGGGAACACCGGGGAGCTGTTTTTT
CDR3 protein: CSLGQGNTGELFF
clone size: -
D gene: TRBD1
CDR3 length: 13
V gene: TRBV29-1
J gene: TRBJ2-2

CDR3 DNA: TGTGCCAGCAGTGATCAGGGGGCAGGGACAGATACGCAGTATTTT
CDR3 protein: CASSDQGAGTDTQYF
clone size: -
D gene: TRBD1
CDR3 length: 15
V gene: TRBV2
J gene: TRBJ2-3

CDR3 DNA: TGTGCCAGCAGCCTAGCGGGGAGCTCCTACAATGAGCAGTTCTTC
CDR3 protein: CASSLAGSSYNEQFF
clone size: once
D gene: TRBD2
CDR3 length: 15
V gene: TRBV3-1/TRBV3-2
J gene: TRBJ2-1

CDR3 DNA: TGTGCCAGCAGCACAGGGGTTTTCGAGACCCAGTACTTC
CDR3 protein: CASSTGVFETQYF
clone size: -
D gene: TRBD1
CDR3 length: 13
V gene: TRBV7-6
J gene: TRBJ2-5

CDR3 DNA: TGTGCCAGCAGCGAACAGGGGTCGAATTCACCCCTCCACTTT
CDR3 protein: CASSEQGSNSPLHF
clone size: -
D gene: TRBD1
CDR3 length: 14
V gene: TRBV2
J gene: TRBJ1-6

CDR3 DNA: TGTGCCATCAGTACTTTCACGGGGGATACGCAGTATTTT
CDR3 protein: CAISTFTGDTQYF
clone size: -
D gene: -
CDR3 length: 13
V gene: TRBV10-3
J gene: TRBJ2-3

CDR3 DNA: TGTGGTTCTTGGGTTCGGAGTGAGGGCTACACCTTC
CDR3 protein: CGSWVRSEGYTF
clone size: -
D gene: -
CDR3 length: 12
V gene: TRBV19
J gene: TRBJ1-2

CDR3 DNA: TGTGCCAGCAGCTTAAATGGGGGCGACTATGGCTACACCTTC
CDR3 protein: CASSLNGGDYGYTF
clone size: -
D gene: -
CDR3 length: 14
V gene: TRBV11-2
J gene: TRBJ1-2

CDR3 DNA: TGTGCCAGCAGTTTTAAACCCCCGGCAACTAATGAAAAACTGTTTTTT
CDR3 protein: CASSFKPPATNEKLFF
clone size: -
D gene: -
CDR3 length: 16
V gene: TRBV6-5
J gene: TRBJ1-4

CDR3 DNA: TGCGCCAGCAGCGGGCAGGGGTTCAACACCGGGGAGCTGTTTTTT
CDR3 protein: CASSGQGFNTGELFF
clone size: -
D gene: -
CDR3 length: 15
V gene: TRBV5-1
J gene: TRBJ2-2

CDR3 DNA: TGCGCCAGCAGCCAAGACCCCAATTTTTCCGGGACAGGACTGAACACTGAAGCTTTCTTT
CDR3 protein: CASSQDPNFSGTGLNTEAFF
clone size: -
D gene: TRBD1
CDR3 length: 20
V gene: TRBV4-1
J gene: TRBJ1-1

CDR3 DNA: TGCGCCAGCAGCTTGGCAGTTTTGAACACTGAAGCTTTCTTT
CDR3 protein: CASSLAVLNTEAFF
clone size: -
D gene: -
CDR3 length: 14
V gene: TRBV5-1
J gene: TRBJ1-1

CDR3 DNA: TGTGCCAGCAGCGTATCAGGGGATGAGCAGTTCTTC
CDR3 protein: CASSVSGDEQFF
clone size: -
D gene: -
CDR3 length: 12
V gene: TRBV9
J gene: TRBJ2-1

CDR3 DNA: TGTGCCAGCAGCTCTAGCGGGGGGGCCTACAATGAGCAGTTCTTC
CDR3 protein: CASSSSGGAYNEQFF
clone size: -
D gene: TRBD2
CDR3 length: 15
V gene: TRBV7-2
J gene: TRBJ2-1

CDR3 DNA: TGCGCCAGCGGCTCACCTACGGAAACAGGACTATATGGCTATGGCTACACCTTC
CDR3 protein: CASGSPTETGLYGYGYTF
clone size: -
D gene: -
CDR3 length: 18
V gene: TRBV5-1
J gene: TRBJ1-2

CDR3 DNA: TGTGCCAGCAGCATTGGGATTCGGGGTGAGCAGTTCTTC
CDR3 protein: CASSIGIRGEQFF
clone size: -
D gene: -
CDR3 length: 13
V gene: TRBV7-9
J gene: TRBJ2-1

CDR3 DNA: TGTGCCAGCAGTGAACAGGGGGCGCCTGGAAACACCATATATTTT
CDR3 protein: CASSEQGAPGNTIYF
clone size: -
D gene: TRBD1
CDR3 length: 15
V gene: TRBV6-4
J gene: TRBJ1-3

CDR3 DNA: TGTGCCTGGAGTGCACCAGGAAGCAATCAGCCCCAGCATTTT
CDR3 protein: CAWSAPGSNQPQHF
clone size: -
D gene: -
CDR3 length: 14
V gene: TRBV30
J gene: TRBJ1-5

CDR3 DNA: TGTGCCAGCAGCTATATCAAGGCGGACAGGGAAGCTTTCTTT
CDR3 protein: CASSYIKADREAFF
clone size: -
D gene: TRBD1
CDR3 length: 14
V gene: TRBV7-9
J gene: TRBJ1-1

CDR3 DNA: TGTGCCAGCAGTTTTGAGAACTATGGCTACACCTTC
CDR3 protein: CASSFENYGYTF
clone size: -
D gene: -
CDR3 length: 12
V gene: TRBV12-3/TRBV12-4
J gene: TRBJ1-2

CDR3 DNA: TGTGCCAGCAGACCCGGGACAGGGGGCGCGGGTGACTATGGCTACACCTTC
CDR3 protein: CASRPGTGGAGDYGYTF
clone size: -
D gene: TRBD1
CDR3 length: 17
V gene: TRBV2
J gene: TRBJ1-2

CDR3 DNA: TGTGCTAGTGGTTTACGGTCGAACACTGAAGCTTTCTTT
CDR3 protein: CASGLRSNTEAFF
clone size: -
D gene: -
CDR3 length: 13
V gene: TRBV12-5
J gene: TRBJ1-1

CDR3 DNA: TGTGCCACCAGGGGGGGTATGAACACTGAAGCTTTCTTT
CDR3 protein: CATRGGMNTEAFF
clone size: -
D gene: -
CDR3 length: 13
V gene: TRBV24-1
J gene: TRBJ1-1

CDR3 DNA: TGTGCCAGCAGTGAAGCGGGGACAGGGGCGGGTCAGCCCCAGCATTTT
CDR3 protein: CASSEAGTGAGQPQHF
clone size: few
D gene: TRBD1
CDR3 length: 16
V gene: TRBV6-1
J gene: TRBJ1-5

CDR3 DNA: TGTGCCTGGAGTCCTCAAACAGGGGCGGTTGGCTACACCTTC
CDR3 protein: CAWSPQTGAVGYTF
clone size: -
D gene: TRBD1
CDR3 length: 14
V gene: TRBV30
J gene: TRBJ1-2

CDR3 DNA: TGTGCCAGCTCACCGGGACACCAAGCTTTCTTT
CDR3 protein: CASSPGHQAFF
clone size: -
D gene: -
CDR3 length: 11
V gene: TRBV18
J gene: TRBJ1-1

CDR3 DNA: TGCGCCAGCAGCATACAGGGCACCTCCTACAATGAGCAGTTCTTC
CDR3 protein: CASSIQGTSYNEQFF
clone size: once
D gene: -
CDR3 length: 15
V gene: TRBV5-1
J gene: TRBJ2-1

CDR3 DNA: TGTGCCAGCAACAAGGGACAGCCAGCTGAGCAGTTCTTC
CDR3 protein: CASNKGQPAEQFF
clone size: -
D gene: TRBD1
CDR3 length: 13
V gene: TRBV27
J gene: TRBJ2-1

CDR3 DNA: TGTGCCAGCAGTCAGGGGACTAGCGGCCACAATGAGCAGTTCTTC
CDR3 protein: CASSQGTSGHNEQFF
clone size: -
D gene: TRBD2
CDR3 length: 15
V gene: TRBV6-5
J gene: TRBJ2-1

CDR3 DNA: TGTGCCAGCAACCCGTACAGGGCGGGTAATTCACCCCTCCACTTT
CDR3 protein: CASNPYRAGNSPLHF
clone size: -
D gene: -
CDR3 length: 15
V gene: TRBV6-6
J gene: TRBJ1-6